This T cell receptor beta chain appears in the sequencing data of a study of CD8+CD57+ T cells in acquired aplastic anemia (dated by TCRdb to between 2017 and 2018). Background on the whole study: DNA extracted from sorted CD4+ and CD8+ cells had a mean of approximately 3.3 ug, with a range of roughly 0.17 to 30 ug. CD8+CD57+ expansion was defined as a frequency above the mean frequency observed in healthy subjects.

The paper's findings and limits, for the study overall: Roughly 29 CD8+ CDR3 sequences were found in both patients and controls but appeared to be highly expressed in patients and within the immunodominant clones of the patients. CD8+ Simpson's diversity did not differ significantly between patients and healthy controls (P=0.060).

Genomic DNA served as template for TCR beta VDJ combination and CDR3 sequence profiling. An Illumina HiSeq 2000 was the platform used for TCR repertoire sequencing. The paper's processing steps were these. TRBV/TRBJ rearrangement plots, CDR3 size and DJ length profiles, and Simpson's diversity index were used to assess repertoires. The immunodominant clone was defined as the most abundant DNA sequence in deep sequencing data. CDR3 amino acid sequences were checked for sharing across subjects and were also compared against the VDJdb database and published repertoires. TCRdb took the public reads, trimmed them with fastp at Q25, ran MiXCR for clone calling and kept in-frame beta chains. Every distinct CDR3 protein forms one entry, paired with its most common genes and DNA. Here the V and J calls rest on TCRdb's processing, not on the authors' analysis. This sample holds roughly 190,000 distinct CDR3 sequences; 40% to 55% were observed only once. Clones ranked in the top ten supply approximately 9.7% of the sample.

V is reduced by 3 bases and J by 9 bases, leaving a spacing of 4 bases between them. The CDR3 measures 11 amino acids from cysteine to phenylalanine. The only DNA kept is the CDR3, 33 bases in frame from the first base. The germline V gene (reference sequence) provides CDR1 SGHNT and CDR2 YYREEE. Notes on this clonotype: Its antigen target is currently unknown. No base-level quality is on record; no much larger clone is a single base apart.

Patients chosen for sequencing had shown expansion of CD8+CD57+ cells by flow cytometry. Every patient had a diagnosis of severe acquired aplastic anemia based on International Study of Aplastic Anemia and Agranulocytosis and Camitta criteria. No patient had received any therapy when blood was sampled. In this study, sorted CD4+ and CD8+ T cells from the blood of healthy subjects and of severe aplastic anemia patients had their TCR repertoires deep-sequenced. Patients were enrolled under clinicaltrials.gov protocols 00001620, 01623167, 00001397, 00071045, 00081523 and 00961064 in the USA. Ficoll-Paque density gradient centrifugation was used to isolate peripheral blood mononuclear cells. Before DNA was extracted, CD4+ and CD8+ T cells were sorted using either FACS or magnetic beads.

Specimen: sorted CD4+, CD8+, or CD8+CD57+ T cells (not recorded which) from PBMCs. The V gene is TRBV5-4 and the J gene is TRBJ1-6, with the D gene call left open. This sequence originates from a human donor with aplastic anemia. The DNA sequence is TGTGCCAGCAGCTCGGGTTCACCCCTCCACTTT. This sequence encodes CASSSGSPLHF.